This is a list of T cell receptor beta chains from one sample in a study of blood T cell repertoires in COVID-19. Method: immunoSEQ multiplex PCR; TCRdb's copy keeps in-frame clones and lacks some. This sample has about 240,000 clones, with approximately 85% found just once. The material sequenced was peripheral blood. Receptors were obtained from a man older than 75 with acute or convalescent COVID-19. Both conserved end residues are part of each CDR3. The D gene is left open where the match is weak. For some rows the clone size is stated as once, few or many, or as a class when expanded; others skip it.

j_gene: TRBJ2-5; abundance: -; v_gene: TRBV28; d_gene: TRBD2; len: 14; CDR3aa: CASISAGGQETQYF; CDR3nt: TGTGCCAGCATCTCCGCGGGAGGACAAGAGACCCAGTACTTC
j_gene: TRBJ2-2; abundance: -; v_gene: TRBV6-1; d_gene: TRBD2; len: 15; CDR3aa: CASSEIAGNTGELFF; CDR3nt: TGTGCCAGCAGTGAAATAGCGGGGAACACCGGGGAGCTGTTTTTT
j_gene: TRBJ2-7; abundance: -; v_gene: TRBV7-9; d_gene: -; len: 13; CDR3aa: CASSLDGPYEQYF; CDR3nt: TGTGCCAGCAGCTTAGATGGGCCCTACGAGCAGTACTTC
j_gene: TRBJ1-1; abundance: -; v_gene: TRBV4-2; d_gene: -; len: 15; CDR3aa: CASSQGGTGDPWAFF; CDR3nt: TGTGCCAGCAGCCAAGGTGGGACGGGAGACCCTTGGGCTTTCTTT
j_gene: TRBJ1-4; abundance: -; v_gene: TRBV3-1/TRBV3-2; d_gene: TRBD1; len: 16; CDR3aa: CASSPGQGTFNEKLFF; CDR3nt: TGTGCCAGCAGCCCCGGACAGGGCACCTTTAATGAAAAACTGTTTTTT
j_gene: TRBJ1-5; abundance: -; v_gene: TRBV15; d_gene: TRBD1; len: 18; CDR3aa: CATKGALTGGLGNQPQHF; CDR3nt: TGTGCCACCAAGGGGGCTCTGACAGGGGGTTTGGGCAATCAGCCCCAGCATTTT
j_gene: TRBJ1-3; abundance: few; v_gene: TRBV10-3; d_gene: -; len: 17; CDR3aa: CAISESRSGDAGNTIYF; CDR3nt: TGTGCCATCAGTGAGTCCAGGTCGGGGGATGCTGGAAACACCATATATTTT
j_gene: TRBJ2-7; abundance: once; v_gene: TRBV6-5; d_gene: TRBD2; len: 15; CDR3aa: CASTKREGSTYEQYF; CDR3nt: TGTGCCAGCACCAAACGGGAGGGGTCCACCTACGAGCAGTACTTC
j_gene: TRBJ2-7; abundance: -; v_gene: TRBV5-1; d_gene: -; len: 13; CDR3aa: CASSWGLADEQYF; CDR3nt: TGCGCCAGCAGCTGGGGACTTGCGGACGAGCAGTACTTC
j_gene: TRBJ2-2; abundance: once; v_gene: TRBV11-2; d_gene: -; len: 16; CDR3aa: CASSLDRRGSTGELFF; CDR3nt: TGTGCCAGCAGCTTAGATCGTAGGGGGAGCACCGGGGAGCTGTTTTTT
j_gene: TRBJ2-7; abundance: -; v_gene: TRBV6-6; d_gene: TRBD1; len: 16; CDR3aa: CASSTTPGQASYEQYF; CDR3nt: TGTGCCAGCTCTACCACTCCGGGACAGGCGTCCTACGAGCAGTACTTC
j_gene: TRBJ1-2; abundance: -; v_gene: TRBV10-3; d_gene: -; len: 12; CDR3aa: CASSLREHGYTF; CDR3nt: TGTGCCTCCAGCCTGCGGGAACATGGCTACACCTTC
j_gene: TRBJ1-1; abundance: -; v_gene: TRBV3-1/TRBV3-2; d_gene: -; len: 15; CDR3aa: CASSTGGHRNTEAFF; CDR3nt: TGTGCCAGCAGTACGGGGGGACACAGAAACACTGAAGCTTTCTTT
j_gene: TRBJ1-2; abundance: -; v_gene: TRBV7-3; d_gene: TRBD1; len: 14; CDR3aa: CASSPDRDNYGYTF; CDR3nt: TGTGCCAGCAGCCCCGACAGGGATAACTATGGCTACACCTTC